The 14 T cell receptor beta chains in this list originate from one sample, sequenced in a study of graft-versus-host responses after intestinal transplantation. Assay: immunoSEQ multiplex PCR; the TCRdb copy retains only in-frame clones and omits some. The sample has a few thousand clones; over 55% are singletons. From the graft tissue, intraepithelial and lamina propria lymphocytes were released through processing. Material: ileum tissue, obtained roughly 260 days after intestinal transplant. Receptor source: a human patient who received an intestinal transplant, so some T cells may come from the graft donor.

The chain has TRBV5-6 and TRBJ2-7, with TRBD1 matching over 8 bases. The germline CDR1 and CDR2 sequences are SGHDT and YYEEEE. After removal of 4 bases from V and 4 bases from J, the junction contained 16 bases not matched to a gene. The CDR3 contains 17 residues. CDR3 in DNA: TGTGCCAGCAGCAACCTAGAATCGGGACAGGTTGTTTACGAGCAGTACTTC. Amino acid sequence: CASSNLESGQVVYEQYF.

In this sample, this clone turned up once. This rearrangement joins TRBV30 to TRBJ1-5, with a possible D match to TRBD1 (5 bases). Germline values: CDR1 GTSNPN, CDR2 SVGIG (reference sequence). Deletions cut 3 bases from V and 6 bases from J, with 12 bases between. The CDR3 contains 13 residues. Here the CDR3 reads CAWRSGQGQPQHF. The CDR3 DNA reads TGTGCCTGGAGATCAGGGCAGGGTCAGCCCCAGCATTTT.

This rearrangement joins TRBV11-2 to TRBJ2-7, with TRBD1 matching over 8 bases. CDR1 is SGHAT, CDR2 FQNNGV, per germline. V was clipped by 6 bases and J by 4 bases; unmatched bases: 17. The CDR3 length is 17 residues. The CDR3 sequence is CASRPLRFRDRSYEQYF. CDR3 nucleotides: TGTGCCAGCAGACCTCTTAGGTTCCGGGACAGGTCTTACGAGCAGTACTTC.

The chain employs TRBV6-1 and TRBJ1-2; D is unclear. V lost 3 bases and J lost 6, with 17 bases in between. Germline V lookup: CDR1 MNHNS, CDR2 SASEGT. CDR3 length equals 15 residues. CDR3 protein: CASSDFDTSFDGYTF. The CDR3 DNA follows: TGTGCCAGCAGTGATTTCGACACCTCTTTCGATGGCTACACCTTC.

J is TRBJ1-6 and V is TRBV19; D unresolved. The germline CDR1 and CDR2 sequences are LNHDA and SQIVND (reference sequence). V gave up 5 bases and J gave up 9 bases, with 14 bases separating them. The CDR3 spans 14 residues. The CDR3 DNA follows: TGTGCCAGTAGTCGACGGGATGTCGGTTCACCCCTCCACTTT. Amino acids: CASSRRDVGSPLHF.

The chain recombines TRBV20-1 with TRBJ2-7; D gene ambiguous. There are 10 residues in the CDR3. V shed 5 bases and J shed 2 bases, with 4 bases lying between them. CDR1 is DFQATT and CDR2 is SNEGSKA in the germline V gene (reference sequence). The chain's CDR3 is CSALTYEQYF. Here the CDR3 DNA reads TGCAGTGCTTTAACCTACGAGCAGTACTTC.

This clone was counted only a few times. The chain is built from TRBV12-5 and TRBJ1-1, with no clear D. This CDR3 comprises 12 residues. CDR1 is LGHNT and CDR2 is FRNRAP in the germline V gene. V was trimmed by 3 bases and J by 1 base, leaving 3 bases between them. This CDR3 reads CASGFGNTEAFF. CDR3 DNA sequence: TGTGCTAGTGGTTTCGGGAACACTGAAGCTTTCTTT.

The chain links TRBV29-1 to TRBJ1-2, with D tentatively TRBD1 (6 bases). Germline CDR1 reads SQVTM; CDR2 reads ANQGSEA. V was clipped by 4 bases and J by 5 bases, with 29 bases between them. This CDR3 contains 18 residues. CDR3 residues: CSVGSGQYAGGNRYGYTF. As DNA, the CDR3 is TGCAGCGTTGGCTCCGGACAGTATGCCGGCGGTAACCGTTATGGCTACACCTTC.

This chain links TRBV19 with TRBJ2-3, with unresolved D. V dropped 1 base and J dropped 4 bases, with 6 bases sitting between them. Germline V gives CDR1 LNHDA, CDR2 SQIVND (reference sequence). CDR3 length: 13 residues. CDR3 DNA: TGTGCCAGTAGTATAGGACTCTCAGATACGCAGTATTTT. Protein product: CASSIGLSDTQYF.

In nucleotides, the CDR3 is TGTGCCATCAGTGAAAGAGCGGGAGACTACAATGAGCAGTTCTTC. Translation: CAISERAGDYNEQFF. The chain uses TRBV10-3 and TRBJ2-1, with 8 bases matching TRBD2. The V gene's germline CDR1 is ENHRY and CDR2 SYGVKD. This CDR3 is built from 15 residues. V lost 3 bases and J lost 3; bases outside the gene matches: 4.

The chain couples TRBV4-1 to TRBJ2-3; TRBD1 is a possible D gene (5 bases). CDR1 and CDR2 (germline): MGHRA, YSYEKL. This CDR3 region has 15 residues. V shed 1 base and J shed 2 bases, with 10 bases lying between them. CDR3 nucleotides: TGCGCCAGCAGCCAAGGGGGCGGTTTCACAGATACGCAGTATTTT. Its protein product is CASSQGGGFTDTQYF.

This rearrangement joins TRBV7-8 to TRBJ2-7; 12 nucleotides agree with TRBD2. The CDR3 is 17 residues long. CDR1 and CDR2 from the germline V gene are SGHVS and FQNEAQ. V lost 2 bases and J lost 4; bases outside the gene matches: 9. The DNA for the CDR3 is TGTGCCAGCAGCTTACTAGCGGGGGGGCGAAGGTTATACGAGCAGTACTTC. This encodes CASSLLAGGRRLYEQYF.

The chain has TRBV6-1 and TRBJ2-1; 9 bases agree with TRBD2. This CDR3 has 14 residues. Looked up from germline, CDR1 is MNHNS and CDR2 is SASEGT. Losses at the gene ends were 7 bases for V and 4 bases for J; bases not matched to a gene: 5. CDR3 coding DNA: TGTGCCAGCACTGCTAGCGGGACATACAATGAGCAGTTCTTC. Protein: CASTASGTYNEQFF.

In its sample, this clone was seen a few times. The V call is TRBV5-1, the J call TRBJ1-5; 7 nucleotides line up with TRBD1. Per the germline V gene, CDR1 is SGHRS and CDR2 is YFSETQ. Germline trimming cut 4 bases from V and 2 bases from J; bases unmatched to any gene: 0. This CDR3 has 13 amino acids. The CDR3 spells CASSGQGNQPQHF. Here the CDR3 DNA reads TGCGCCAGCAGCGGACAGGGCAATCAGCCCCAGCATTTT.